This TCR beta chain originates from a study of T-cell reconstitution after alpha-beta-depleted transplantation in children. This clonotype has a count of ten or more. CDR1 is SQVTM, CDR2 ANQGSEA, per germline. Trimming shortened V by 8 bases and J by 4 bases, and 16 bases separated the two germline ends. The CDR3 is made up of 13 amino acids. During its preparation, the TCRbeta library received unique molecular identifiers. MiXCR was run by TCRdb on the PCR reads, yielding one entry per CDR3 protein. The data contain almost 400,000 distinct CDR3 sequences, roughly 21% of them seen just once; the ten biggest clones take up 3.5% to 4%.

V is TRBV29-1 and J is TRBJ2-3; D remains ambiguous. The sample in question was PBMCs from the stem cell graft donor, obtained from the stem cell graft. The sequence was obtained from a human donor who donated a stem cell graft to a child with acute myeloid leukemia. The CDR3 is CSLEEGGPDTQYF. CDR3 sequence (DNA): TGCAGCCTCGAGGAAGGTGGACCAGATACGCAGTATTTT.